The sequence of this T cell receptor beta chain was determined in a study of shared clonotypes between healthy human individuals. General study points: Researchers found naive subsets generally carried larger estimated richness than memory subsets. The study found roughly 5% of naive CD4 clonotypes shared across a handful of donors.

Samples underwent the assay at deep level. TCRdb's table, derived via immunoSEQ multiplex PCR, lists solely in-frame clones and lacks some. The sample has hundreds of thousands of clones, 90% to 96% seen once. This clone was seen only once. Its target is unknown. This CDR3 has 14 residues. V shed 6 bases, J shed 2 bases, and the junction held 6 bases outside the gene matches. Germline lookup yields CDR1 SGHTA and CDR2 FQGNSA. This TCR derives from a woman under 40 in good health. The specimen sequenced was naive CD4+ T cells sorted from blood. The subset is: CD45RA+ positively selected. This chain joins TRBV7-2 and TRBJ2-7; 8 bases map to TRBD2. The CDR3 bases are TGTGCCAGCAGGCATCCGGGACTAGCCTACGAGCAGTACTTC. As protein: CASRHPGLAYEQYF.